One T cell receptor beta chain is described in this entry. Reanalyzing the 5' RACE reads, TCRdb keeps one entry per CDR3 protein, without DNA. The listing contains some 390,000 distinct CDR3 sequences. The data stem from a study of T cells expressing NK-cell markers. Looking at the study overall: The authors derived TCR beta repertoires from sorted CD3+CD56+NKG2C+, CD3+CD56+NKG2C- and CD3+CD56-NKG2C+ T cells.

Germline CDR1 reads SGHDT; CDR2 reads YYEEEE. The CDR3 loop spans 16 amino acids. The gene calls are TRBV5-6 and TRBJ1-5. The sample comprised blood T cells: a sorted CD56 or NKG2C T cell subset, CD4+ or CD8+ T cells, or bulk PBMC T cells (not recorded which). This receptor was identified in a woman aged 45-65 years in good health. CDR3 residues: CASSLNRGSSNQPQHF.